This TCR beta chain is drawn from a study of early T cells in non-severe SARS-CoV-2 infection. TCRdb re-called the 5' RACE reads through MiXCR, storing one row per CDR3 protein. The table lists approximately 52,000 distinct CDR3 sequences, 8% of them singletons. This clonotype showed up many times. CDR3 size: 12 residues. Trimming stripped 1 base from V and 5 bases from J, with 5 bases between. This receptor was identified in an adult who was a healthcare worker with PCR-confirmed SARS-CoV-2 infection or an uninfected control (not recorded which). This rearrangement joins TRBV23-1 to TRBJ2-5, with D unresolved. TRBV23-1 is an ORF, and what it does is uncertain. The sequenced sample was whole blood. The CDR3 loop is CASSQLQETQYF. The CDR3 nucleotides read TGCGCCAGCAGTCAATTACAGGAGACCCAGTACTTC.